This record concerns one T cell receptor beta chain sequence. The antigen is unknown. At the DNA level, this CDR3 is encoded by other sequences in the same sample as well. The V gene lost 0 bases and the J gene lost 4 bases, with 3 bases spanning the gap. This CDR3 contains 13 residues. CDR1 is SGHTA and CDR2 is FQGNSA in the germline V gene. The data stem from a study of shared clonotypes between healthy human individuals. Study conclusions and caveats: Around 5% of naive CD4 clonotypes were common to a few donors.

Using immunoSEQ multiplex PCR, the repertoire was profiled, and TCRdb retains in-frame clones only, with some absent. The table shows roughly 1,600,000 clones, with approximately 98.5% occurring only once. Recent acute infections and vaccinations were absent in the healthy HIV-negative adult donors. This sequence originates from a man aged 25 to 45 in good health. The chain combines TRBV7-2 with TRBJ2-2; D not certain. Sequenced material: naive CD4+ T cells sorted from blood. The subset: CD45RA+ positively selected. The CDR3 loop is CASSLARTGELFF. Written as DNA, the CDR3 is TGTGCCAGCAGCTTAGCACGCACCGGGGAGCTGTTTTTT.